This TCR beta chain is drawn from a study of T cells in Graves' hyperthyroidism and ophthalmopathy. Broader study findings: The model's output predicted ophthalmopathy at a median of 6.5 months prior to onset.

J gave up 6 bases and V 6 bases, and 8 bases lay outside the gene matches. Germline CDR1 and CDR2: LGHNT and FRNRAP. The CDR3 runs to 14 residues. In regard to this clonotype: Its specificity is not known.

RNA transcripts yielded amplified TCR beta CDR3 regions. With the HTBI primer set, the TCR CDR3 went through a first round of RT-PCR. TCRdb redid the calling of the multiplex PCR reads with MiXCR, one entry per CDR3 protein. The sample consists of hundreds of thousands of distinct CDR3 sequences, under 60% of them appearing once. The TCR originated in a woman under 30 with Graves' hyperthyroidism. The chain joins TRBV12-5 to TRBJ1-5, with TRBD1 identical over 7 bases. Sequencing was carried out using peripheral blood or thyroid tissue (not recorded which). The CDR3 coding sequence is TGTGCTAGTGGCACAGGGGTCAGGGGTCAGCCCCAGCATTTT. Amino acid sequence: CASGTGVRGQPQHF.